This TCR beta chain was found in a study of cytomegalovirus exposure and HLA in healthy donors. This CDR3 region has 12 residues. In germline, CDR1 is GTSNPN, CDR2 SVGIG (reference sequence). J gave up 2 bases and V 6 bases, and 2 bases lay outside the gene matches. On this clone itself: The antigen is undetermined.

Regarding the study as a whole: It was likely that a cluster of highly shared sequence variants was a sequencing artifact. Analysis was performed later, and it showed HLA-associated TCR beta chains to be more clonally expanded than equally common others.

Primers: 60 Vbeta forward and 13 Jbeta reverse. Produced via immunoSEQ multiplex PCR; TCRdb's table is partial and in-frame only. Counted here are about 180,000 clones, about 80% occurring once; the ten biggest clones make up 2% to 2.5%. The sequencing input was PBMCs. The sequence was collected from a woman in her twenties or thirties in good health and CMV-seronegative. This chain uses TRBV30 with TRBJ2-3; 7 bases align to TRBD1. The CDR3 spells CACDRATDTQYF. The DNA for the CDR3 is TGTGCCTGCGACAGGGCCACAGATACGCAGTATTTT.